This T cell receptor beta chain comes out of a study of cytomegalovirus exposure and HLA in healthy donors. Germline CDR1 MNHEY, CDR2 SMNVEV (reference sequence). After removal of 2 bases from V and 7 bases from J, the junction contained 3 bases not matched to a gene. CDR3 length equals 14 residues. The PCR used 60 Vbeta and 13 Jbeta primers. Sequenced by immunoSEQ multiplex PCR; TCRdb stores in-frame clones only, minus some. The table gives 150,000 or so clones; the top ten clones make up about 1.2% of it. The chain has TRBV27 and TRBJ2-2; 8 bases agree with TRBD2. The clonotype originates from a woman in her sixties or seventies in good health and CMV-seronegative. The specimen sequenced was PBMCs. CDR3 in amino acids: CASSLSGGFGELFF. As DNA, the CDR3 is TGTGCCAGCAGTTTAAGCGGGGGTTTCGGGGAGCTGTTTTTT.